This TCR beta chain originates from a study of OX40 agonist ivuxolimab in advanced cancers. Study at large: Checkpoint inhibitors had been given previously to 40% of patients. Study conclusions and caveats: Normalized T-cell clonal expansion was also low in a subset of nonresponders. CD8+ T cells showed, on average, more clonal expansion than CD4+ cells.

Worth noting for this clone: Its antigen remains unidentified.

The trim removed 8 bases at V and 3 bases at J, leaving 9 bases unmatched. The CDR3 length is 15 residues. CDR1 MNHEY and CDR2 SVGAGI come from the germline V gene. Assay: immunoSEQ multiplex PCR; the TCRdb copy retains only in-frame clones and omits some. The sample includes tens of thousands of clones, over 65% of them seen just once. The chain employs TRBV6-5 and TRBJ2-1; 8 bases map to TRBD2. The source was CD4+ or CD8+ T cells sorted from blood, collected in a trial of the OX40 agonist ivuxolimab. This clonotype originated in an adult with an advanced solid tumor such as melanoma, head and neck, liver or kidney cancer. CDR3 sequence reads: CASVKERGFYNEQFF. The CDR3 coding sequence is TGTGCCAGCGTAAAAGAGCGGGGGTTCTACAATGAGCAGTTCTTC.